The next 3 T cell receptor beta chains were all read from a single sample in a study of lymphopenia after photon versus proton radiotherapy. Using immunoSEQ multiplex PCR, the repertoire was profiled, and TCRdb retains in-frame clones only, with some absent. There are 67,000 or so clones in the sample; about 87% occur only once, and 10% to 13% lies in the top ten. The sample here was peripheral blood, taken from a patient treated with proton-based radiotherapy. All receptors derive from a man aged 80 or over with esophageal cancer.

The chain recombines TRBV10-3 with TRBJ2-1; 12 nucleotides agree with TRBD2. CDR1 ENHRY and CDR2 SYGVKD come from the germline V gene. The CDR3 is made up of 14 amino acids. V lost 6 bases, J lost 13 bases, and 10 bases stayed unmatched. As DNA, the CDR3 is TGTGCCATCAGAGCCCCGACTAGCGGGAGCGAACAGTTCTTC. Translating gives CAIRAPTSGSEQFF.

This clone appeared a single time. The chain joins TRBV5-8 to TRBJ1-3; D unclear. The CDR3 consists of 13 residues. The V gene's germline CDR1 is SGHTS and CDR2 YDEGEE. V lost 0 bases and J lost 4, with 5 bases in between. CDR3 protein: CASSLVGGNTIYF. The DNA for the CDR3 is TGTGCCAGCAGCTTGGTAGGGGGAAACACCATATATTTT.

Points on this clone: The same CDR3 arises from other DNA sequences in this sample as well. In DNA, the CDR3 is TGCGCCAGCAGCTTGGAAGTTTCGGGCTCTGGGGCCAACGTCCTGACTTTC. Protein: CASSLEVSGSGANVLTF. The rearrangement joins TRBV5-1 to TRBJ2-6; D not certain. The CDR3 consists of 17 residues. CDR1 is SGHRS and CDR2 is YFSETQ in the germline V gene. V was trimmed by 0 bases and J by 0 bases, leaving 10 bases between them.